In its sample, the clone carrying this T cell receptor beta chain was seen a few times. What it recognizes is unknown. This record belongs to a study of shared clonotypes between healthy human individuals. The investigators split CD4+ cells into a CD45RA+ naive subset and a CD45RA-negative memory subset. Germline CDR1 SEHNR, CDR2 FQNEAQ (reference sequence). The CDR3 is 12 residues long. Trimming cost V 5 bases and J 1 base, with 3 bases left between them. Some clones are missing from TCRdb's copy, which holds only in-frame ones; the method was immunoSEQ multiplex PCR. The sample includes about 680,000 clones, around 78% of them seen just once. Study-wide findings and caveats: Depth of sequencing was expected to influence donor clonotype sharing.

The sequencing input was memory CD4+ T cells sorted from blood. Documented subset: CD45RA-negative fraction. The rearrangement links TRBV7-9 to TRBJ1-5; D not certain. The sequence derives from a woman in her thirties in good health. CDR3 loop: CASSNSNQPQHF. CDR3 coding DNA: TGTGCCAGCAGCAACAGCAATCAGCCCCAGCATTTT.